What follows are 21 T cell receptor beta chains derived from one specimen sequenced in a study of beta chain features in type 1 diabetes. General observations from the study: Significant though moderate, a shortening of TCRB CDR3s appeared in all four CD4+ subsets of Type 1 diabetes patients.

Which antigens these TCRs recognize remains unknown. The entirety of the isolated RNA underwent reverse transcription, so expressed TCRB transcripts were sequenced. The assay was immunoSEQ multiplex PCR, and TCRdb's table has in-frame clones only and misses some. The sample contains around 360,000 clones, around 12% of which appear only once. Sequenced sample: naive CD4+ T cells from blood. The receptors were sampled from a woman aged 18-29 years with type 1 diabetes.

The chain is built from TRBV19 and TRBJ2-3; D is possibly TRBD1 (6 bases). Trimming left V 6 bases short and J 3 bases short, with 16 bases between. Germline V CDR1 and CDR2: LNHDA, SQIVND (reference sequence). The CDR3 contains 15 residues. The DNA of the CDR3 is TGTGCCAGTAGAAGGACACGAAGGGGGACAGATACGCAGTATTTT. It is translated as CASRRTRRGTDTQYF.

This chain joins TRBV5-1 and TRBJ2-5; 7 bases are a match to TRBD2. J gave up 5 bases and V 0 bases, and 4 bases lay outside the gene matches. This CDR3 region has 14 residues. Germline loops: CDR1 SGHRS, CDR2 YFSETQ. The DNA for the CDR3 is TGCGCCAGCAGCTTGGGCCGGCGGGGGGAGACCCAGTACTTC. Protein product: CASSLGRRGETQYF.

CDR3 amino acids: CASSWDSQETQYF. In DNA form, the CDR3 reads TGTGCCAGCAGCTGGGACAGCCAAGAGACCCAGTACTTC. This chain uses TRBV7-3 with TRBJ2-5; 7 bases are shared with TRBD1. The CDR3 contains 13 residues. V dropped 4 bases and J dropped 1; count of bases not matched to a gene: 0. Germline CDR1 and CDR2: SGHTA and FQGTGA.

This clone has just a few counts. The J gene is TRBJ2-5, the V gene TRBV7-2; D gene ambiguous. V shed 5 bases and J shed 5 bases, with 12 bases lying between them. Germline V lookup: CDR1 SGHTA, CDR2 FQGNSA. This CDR3 spans 13 amino acids. The DNA of the CDR3 is TGTGCCAGCAGCCCGGATAGCCGTGAGACCCAGTACTTC. Protein product: CASSPDSRETQYF.

The V gene is TRBV6-1, the J gene TRBJ2-1; possibly TRBD1 for D (6 bases). The CDR3 spans 14 residues. V was clipped by 6 bases and J by 4 bases, with 13 bases between them. Germline assignment: CDR1 MNHNS and CDR2 SASEGT. The CDR3 DNA is TGTGCCAGCAGCCCAGGGGCAGCGTACAATGAGCAGTTCTTC. Encoded protein: CASSPGAAYNEQFF.

This clone has only a few counts. This rearrangement joins TRBV27 to TRBJ1-4, with 9 positions matching TRBD1. CDR1 MNHEY and CDR2 SMNVEV come from the germline V gene (reference sequence). J gave up 5 bases and V 5 bases, and 9 bases lay outside the gene matches. CDR3 length equals 16 residues. The CDR3 here is CASSAIYRGPNEKLFF. The CDR3 DNA is TGTGCCAGCAGTGCCATTTACAGGGGGCCCAATGAAAAACTGTTTTTT.

This clone showed up just a few times. CDR3 residues: CASSTTENTEAFF. CDR3 sequence (DNA): TGTGCCAGCAGTACAACAGAGAACACTGAAGCTTTCTTT. This sequence joins TRBV7-9 and TRBJ1-1; D is unresolved. Germline CDR1 SEHNR, CDR2 FQNEAQ (reference sequence). Trimming pared 6 bases from V and 1 base from J, leaving 9 bases between. The CDR3 is 13 amino acids.

This clone was detected only a few times. The chain recombines TRBV18 with TRBJ2-1; 9 positions match TRBD2. Trimming removed 4 bases from V and 4 bases from J; junction bases left unmatched: 5. Germline V gives CDR1 KGHSH, CDR2 LQKENI. The CDR3 extends over 15 amino acids. The CDR3 loop is CASSRGRAEYNEQFF. CDR3 nucleotide sequence: TGTGCCAGCTCACGCGGGAGGGCCGAATACAATGAGCAGTTCTTC. The entire variable domain, with the rest obtained from reference TRBV18 and TRBJ2-1, is as follows: NAGVMQNPRHLVRRRGQEARLRCSPMKGHSHVYWYRQLPEEGLKFMVYLQKENIIDESGMPKERFSAEFPKEGPSILRIQQVVRGDSAAYFCASSRGRAEYNEQFFGPGTRLTVL.

This clone was seen a handful of times. The V gene is TRBV7-9, the J gene TRBJ2-7; D might be TRBD1 (7 bases). Germline V gene lookup returns CDR1 SEHNR and CDR2 FQNEAQ (reference sequence). The ends were cut back, 7 bases at V and 5 bases at J, with 15 bases in the middle. The CDR3 loop spans 13 amino acids. The CDR3: CASTLQGGHEQYF. The DNA for the CDR3 is TGTGCCAGCACTCTCCAGGGGGGACACGAGCAGTACTTC.

This clone showed up just a few times. The CDR3, as DNA: TGTGCCAGTAGTAGCGCTGGGAGTGGTGAGCAGTTCTTC. Translated, it gives CASSSAGSGEQFF. The chain uses TRBV19 and TRBJ2-1, with D perhaps TRBD2 (5 bases). The germline CDR1 and CDR2 sequences are LNHDA and SQIVND (reference sequence). The CDR3 loop spans 13 amino acids. V was pared by 4 bases and J by 9 bases, with 13 bases between. The complete variable domain, with remaining parts taken from reference TRBV19 and TRBJ2-1, reads DGGITQSPKYLFRKEGQNVTLSCEQNLNHDAMYWYRQDPGQGLRLIYYSQIVNDFQKGDIAEGYSVSREKKESFPLTVTSAQKNPTAFYLCASSSAGSGEQFFGPGTRLTVL.

This chain uses TRBV29-1 with TRBJ1-2, with a possible D match to TRBD1 (5 bases). Germline V lookup: CDR1 SQVTM, CDR2 ANQGSEA. CDR3 length: 11 residues. V was trimmed by 4 bases and J by 7 bases, leaving 10 bases between them. CDR3 coding DNA: TGCAGCGTTGCAGGGTTGGCTGGCTACACCTTC. Translation: CSVAGLAGYTF.

This clone showed up just a few times. This chain connects TRBV7-9 to TRBJ2-7; 7 positions agree with TRBD2. The V and J ends lost 1 base and 5 bases, in that order; junction bases with no gene match: 8. The CDR3 is 15 residues long. Germline lookup yields CDR1 SEHNR and CDR2 FQNEAQ (reference sequence). The CDR3 nucleotides are TGTGCCAGCAGCTTAGTTGCCGTACGGGGGGACGAGCAGTACTTC. Protein product: CASSLVAVRGDEQYF.

J is TRBJ1-1 and V is TRBV5-1; no clear D gene. The germline V and J ends were trimmed by 0 bases and 4 bases, with 10 bases remaining between them. The CDR3 consists of 14 residues. Germline V gene lookup returns CDR1 SGHRS and CDR2 YFSETQ. This chain's CDR3 is CASSLGQEVTEAFF. The CDR3 nucleotides read TGCGCCAGCAGCTTGGGGCAGGAGGTCACTGAAGCTTTCTTT.

This clone appeared a few times. The rearrangement uses TRBV7-2 and TRBJ2-3, with a tentative D call TRBD2 (6 bases). Germline CDR1 SGHTA, CDR2 FQGNSA. The CDR3 loop spans 13 amino acids. V was shortened by 5 bases and J by 8 bases, with 14 bases between the two germline ends. CDR3 DNA sequence: TGTGCCAGCAGCGTCAGACTAGAAAGTACGCAGTATTTT. It encodes CASSVRLESTQYF.

This clone has only a few counts. This chain uses TRBV9 with TRBJ2-6; D unresolved. The germline V and J ends were trimmed by 0 bases and 2 bases, with 9 bases remaining between them. The germline CDR1 and CDR2 sequences are SGDLS and YYNGEE. The CDR3 consists of 16 residues. The CDR3 bases are TGTGCCAGCAGCGTAGGGCACCGGGCTGGGGCCAACGTCCTGACTTTC. Amino acid sequence: CASSVGHRAGANVLTF.

This clone was counted between two and nine times. This chain connects TRBV28 to TRBJ2-2, with D hard to call. V was pared by 11 bases and J by 1 base, with 11 bases between. The CDR3 length is 13 residues. Germline V gene data show CDR1 as MDHEN and CDR2 as SYDVKM. DNA for the CDR3: TGTGCCCACGGCGGTGGGAACACCGGGGAGCTGTTTTTT. Amino acids: CAHGGGNTGELFF.

Concerning this clone: The same CDR3 can be traced to other DNA sequences in this sample. This rearrangement joins TRBV6-5 to TRBJ2-3, with D maybe TRBD2 (5 bases). Germline V gene data show CDR1 as MNHEY and CDR2 as SVGAGI. The CDR3 is 12 residues long. The V gene lost 6 bases and the J gene lost 3 bases, with 7 bases spanning the gap. This chain's CDR3 is CASSRGTDTQYF. CDR3 sequence (DNA): TGTGCCAGCAGCCGAGGGACAGATACGCAGTATTTT.

The chain couples TRBV5-4 to TRBJ2-1; 10 bases fit TRBD2. Germline V gene sequence: CDR1 SGHNT, CDR2 YYREEE (reference sequence). The CDR3 contains 15 residues. V shed 4 bases, J shed 6 bases, and the junction held 7 bases outside the gene matches. CDR3 in amino acids: CASSRPGLASNEQFF. DNA for the CDR3: TGTGCCAGCAGCCGACCGGGACTAGCGAGCAATGAGCAGTTCTTC.

This clone was picked up a small number of times. This chain uses TRBV28 with TRBJ2-1; 7 positions match TRBD2. The CDR3 is 13 amino acids. Germline values: CDR1 MDHEN, CDR2 SYDVKM. Trimming took 7 bases from V and 8 from J; bases not matched to a gene: 8. The CDR3 DNA reads as TGTGCCAGCATGGCGGGAGCCCCCCATGAGCAGTTCTTC. Translated, it gives CASMAGAPHEQFF. Using reference TRBV28 and TRBJ2-1 for the parts outside the CDR3, the full variable domain is DVKVTQSSRYLVKRTGEKVFLECVQDMDHENMFWYRQDPGLGLRLIYFSYDVKMKEKGDIPEGYSVSREKKERFSLILESASTNQTSMYLCASMAGAPHEQFFGPGTRLTVL.

The chain has TRBV18 and TRBJ1-1, with D unresolved. The CDR3 runs to 14 residues. Germline V gene data show CDR1 as KGHSH and CDR2 as LQKENI. Trimming took off 6 bases at V and 0 bases at J, with 11 bases between the two ends. CDR3 protein: CASSPAPVNTEAFF. The CDR3 DNA sequence: TGTGCCAGCTCGCCAGCGCCGGTGAACACTGAAGCTTTCTTT. The variable domain in full, completed from reference TRBV18 and TRBJ1-1, reads NAGVMQNPRHLVRRRGQEARLRCSPMKGHSHVYWYRQLPEEGLKFMVYLQKENIIDESGMPKERFSAEFPKEGPSILRIQQVVRGDSAAYFCASSPAPVNTEAFFGQGTRLTVV.

The chain recombines TRBV28 with TRBJ1-5; 8 bases are shared with TRBD1. Germline V gene data show CDR1 as MDHEN and CDR2 as SYDVKM. This CDR3 is built from 16 residues. V shed 6 bases and J 0 bases; nucleotides not matched to a gene: 7. The CDR3 DNA sequence: TGTGCCAGCAGCGGGGACAGGCGAGATAGCAATCAGCCCCAGCATTTT. As protein: CASSGDRRDSNQPQHF. Complete variable domain (other parts from reference TRBV28 and TRBJ1-5): DVKVTQSSRYLVKRTGEKVFLECVQDMDHENMFWYRQDPGLGLRLIYFSYDVKMKEKGDIPEGYSVSREKKERFSLILESASTNQTSMYLCASSGDRRDSNQPQHFGDGTRLSIL.